Sequencing of this T cell receptor (beta chain) was carried out in a study of Graves' ophthalmopathy and Graves' hyperthyroidism. The V gene's germline CDR1 is SGHTA and CDR2 FQGTGA. The CDR3 totals 13 residues. RNA transcripts served as template for amplifying TCR beta CDR3 sequences. Second-round multiplex PCR came after first-round RT-PCR with HTBI primers. In TCRdb, the multiplex PCR reads were re-called with MiXCR into one record per CDR3 protein. The sample records around 1.1 million distinct CDR3 sequences, about 38% being singletons. On this clonotype: The germline gene is not matched at one end of the junction; a read error may be the cause.

Clinical symptoms, serum thyroxine, TRAb, thyroid ultrasound and orbital computed tomography were relied on for diagnosis. The source material was peripheral blood or thyroid tissue (not recorded which). The sequence was collected from an adult man with Graves' hyperthyroidism. The V and J genes are TRBV7-3 and TRBJ1-1; D gene unclear. The CDR3 DNA follows: TGTGCCAGCGGCTTAGCTGGCGGGACTGAAGCTTTCTTT. Its translation: CASGLAGGTEAFF.